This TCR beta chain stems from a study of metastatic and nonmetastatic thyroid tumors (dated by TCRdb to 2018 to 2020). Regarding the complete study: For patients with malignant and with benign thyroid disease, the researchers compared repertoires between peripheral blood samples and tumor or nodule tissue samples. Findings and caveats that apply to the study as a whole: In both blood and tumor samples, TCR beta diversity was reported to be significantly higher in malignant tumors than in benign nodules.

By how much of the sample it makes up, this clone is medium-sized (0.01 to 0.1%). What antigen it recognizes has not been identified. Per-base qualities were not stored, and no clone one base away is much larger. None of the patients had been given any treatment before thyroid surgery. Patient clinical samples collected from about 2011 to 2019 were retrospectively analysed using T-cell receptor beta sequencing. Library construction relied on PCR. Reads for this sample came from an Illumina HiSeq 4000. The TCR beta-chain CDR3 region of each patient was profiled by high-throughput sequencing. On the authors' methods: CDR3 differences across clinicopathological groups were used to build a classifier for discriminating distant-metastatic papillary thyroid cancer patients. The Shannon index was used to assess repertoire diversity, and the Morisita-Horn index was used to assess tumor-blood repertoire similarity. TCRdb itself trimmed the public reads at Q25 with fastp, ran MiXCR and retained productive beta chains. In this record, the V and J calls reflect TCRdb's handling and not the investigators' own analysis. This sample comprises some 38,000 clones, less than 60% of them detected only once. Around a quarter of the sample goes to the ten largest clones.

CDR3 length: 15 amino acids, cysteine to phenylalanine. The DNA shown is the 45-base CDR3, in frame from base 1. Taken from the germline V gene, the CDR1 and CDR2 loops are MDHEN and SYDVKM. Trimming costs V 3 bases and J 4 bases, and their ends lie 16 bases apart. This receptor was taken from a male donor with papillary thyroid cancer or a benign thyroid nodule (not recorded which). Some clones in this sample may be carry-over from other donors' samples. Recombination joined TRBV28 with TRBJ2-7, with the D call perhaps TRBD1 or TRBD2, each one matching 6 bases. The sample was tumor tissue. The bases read TGTGCCAGCAGTTTCCCGGTGGGGGGCGCGTACGAGCAGTACTTC. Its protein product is CASSFPVGGAYEQYF.